This T cell receptor (beta chain) was observed in a study of CD8 T cells in Susac syndrome. After extraction with the RNeasy kit, roughly 0.45 to 1 ug of the RNA was reverse transcribed using random hexamers. TCRdb called the immunoSEQ multiplex PCR reads again in MiXCR, with one record for every CDR3 protein. Of tens of thousands of distinct CDR3 sequences listed, approximately 93% are singletons. Sequencing of TCR beta, carried out with a high-throughput approach, was applied to CD8+ and CD4+ T cells from the blood. Details on this clonotype: The antigen is not known.

Whole-study findings and limits: Among active patients and in TEMRA cells, CD8+ clonal expansion in Susac reached its peak.

The V and J ends lost 8 bases and 5 bases respectively, with 10 bases between them. The CDR3 runs to 11 residues. Germline V gives CDR1 MNHNY, CDR2 SVGAGI (reference sequence). The source material was CD8+ T cells from PBMCs. The TCR comes from a human donor with Susac syndrome. The chain employs TRBV6-6 and TRBJ2-7; D is possibly TRBD2 (5 bases). CDR3 nucleotide sequence: TGTGCCAGCCTAGGAGGCGACGAGCAGTACTTC. It encodes CASLGGDEQYF.